Shown below are 3 T cell receptor beta chains from a single sample sequenced in a study of blood T cell repertoires in COVID-19. The repertoire was sequenced with immunoSEQ multiplex PCR; TCRdb's copy has only in-frame clones and lacks some. There are 35,000 or so clones in the sample; approximately 75% occur only once, and around 44% lies in the top ten. Sequencing was done on a sample of peripheral blood. The receptors were sampled from a human donor in a cohort sampled during active or convalescent COVID-19. The donor label of this sample is uncertain.

The V and J genes are TRBV24-1 and TRBJ2-7; D gene unclear. Between the trimmed V and J ends, which lost 3 bases and 4 bases, there was a span of 12 bases. This CDR3 spans 14 amino acids. In germline, CDR1 is KGHDR, CDR2 SFDVKD. CDR3 protein: CATSDPGSKYEQYF. CDR3 DNA sequence: TGTGCCACCAGTGATCCGGGTTCGAAGTACGAGCAGTACTTC.

The chain employs TRBV19 and TRBJ2-1; 7 nucleotides line up with TRBD2. Germline loops: CDR1 LNHDA, CDR2 SQIVND (reference sequence). This CDR3 contains 17 residues. V dropped 4 bases and J dropped 0; count of bases not matched to a gene: 9. This CDR3 is CASSKGSLAASYNEQFF. The DNA of the CDR3 is TGTGCCAGTAGTAAGGGTTCCCTAGCGGCCTCCTACAATGAGCAGTTCTTC.

This sequence joins TRBV19 and TRBJ2-2; D gene ambiguous. From germline, CDR1 is LNHDA and CDR2 SQIVND (reference sequence). This CDR3 comprises 11 residues. V was shortened by 3 bases and J by 8 bases, with 4 bases between the two germline ends. The CDR3 sequence: CASSILGELFF. The CDR3 DNA reads as TGTGCCAGTAGTATCCTTGGGGAGCTGTTTTTT. Full variable domain (rest looked up from reference TRBV19 and TRBJ2-2): DGGITQSPKYLFRKEGQNVTLSCEQNLNHDAMYWYRQDPGQGLRLIYYSQIVNDFQKGDIAEGYSVSREKKESFPLTVTSAQKNPTAFYLCASSILGELFFGEGSRLTVL.